This entry features one TCR beta chain sequence. These data originate in a study of blood T cell repertoires in COVID-19. Study as a whole: COVID-19 samples, acute and convalescent, were from the United States, Italy and Spain.

How the authors handled the data: Amplification with reference gene primers provided the estimates of nucleated cell counts. The method was immunoSEQ multiplex PCR; TCRdb's version includes in-frame clones alone and lacks a portion of them. V and J calls and clone size are given by that table; D and trimming were obtained from the DNA. The sample has some 200,000 clones; approximately 87% are singletons. Unmatched junction bases numbered 15, after V lost 4 bases and J lost 10 bases. CDR1 MDHEN and CDR2 SYDVKM come from the germline V gene. This CDR3 is built from 16 residues. J is TRBJ2-1 and V is TRBV28; 8 bases are shared with TRBD2. The clonotype comes from a woman between 45 and 60 years old with acute or convalescent COVID-19. Sequencing used peripheral blood. The chain's CDR3 is CASSSPTTRGGGEQFF. The CDR3 region has the DNA TGTGCCAGCAGTTCCCCCACGACACGGGGGGGCGGGGAGCAGTTCTTC.